This entry concerns a single T cell receptor beta chain. This CDR3 is built from 15 residues. Per the germline V gene, CDR1 is SEHNR and CDR2 is FQNEAQ (reference sequence). Trimming stripped 7 bases from V and 2 bases from J, with 18 bases between. This entry belongs to a study of shared clonotypes between healthy human individuals. Clones were sequenced by immunoSEQ multiplex PCR, and TCRdb holds only the in-frame ones, with some missing. Counted here are around 1,900,000 clones, 85% to 95% occurring once; the ten biggest clones make up around 1.7%. CD45RO-negative, CCR7-selected cells formed the naive CD8 fraction, which excluded terminally differentiated effector memory CD45RA+ cells.

The TCR comes from a man aged 18-30 years in good health. Some clones in this sample may be carry-over from other donors' samples. This chain uses TRBV7-9 with TRBJ2-7; possibly TRBD2 for D (6 bases). The sequencing input was naive CD8+ T cells from PBMCs. The CDR3 loop is CASTSSLAGPYEQYF. CDR3 coding DNA: TGTGCCAGCACCTCATCTCTTGCGGGGCCCTACGAGCAGTACTTC.